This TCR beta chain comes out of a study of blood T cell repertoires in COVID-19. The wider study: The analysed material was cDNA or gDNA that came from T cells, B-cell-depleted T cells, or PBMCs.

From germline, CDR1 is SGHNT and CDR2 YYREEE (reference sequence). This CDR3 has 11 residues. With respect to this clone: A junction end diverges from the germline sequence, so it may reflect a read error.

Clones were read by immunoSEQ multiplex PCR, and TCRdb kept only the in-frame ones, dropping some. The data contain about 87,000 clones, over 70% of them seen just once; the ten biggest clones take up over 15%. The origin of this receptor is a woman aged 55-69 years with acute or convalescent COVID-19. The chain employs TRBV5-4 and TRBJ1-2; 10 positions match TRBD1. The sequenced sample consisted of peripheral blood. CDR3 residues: CASSYGQGEVF. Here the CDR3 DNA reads TGTGCCAGCAGCTACGGACAGGGGGAAGTCTTC. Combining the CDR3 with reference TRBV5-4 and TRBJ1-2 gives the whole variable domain ETGVTQSPTHLIKTRGQQVTLRCSSQSGHNTVSWYQQALGQGPQFIFQYYREEENGRGNFPPRFSGLQFPNYSSELNVNALELDDSALYLCASSYGQGEVFGSGTRLTVV.